This paragraph reports one T cell receptor (beta chain). Source study methods: Amplification from reference gene primers served as the basis for estimated nucleated cell counts. The protocol was immunoSEQ multiplex PCR, while the TCRdb copy is restricted to in-frame clones and leaves out a portion. V, J and clone size derive from that table, while D and trimming were established from the DNA sequence. The data hold about 210,000 clones, with 75% to 90% observed a single time. This record comes from a study of blood T cell repertoires in COVID-19. Overall study: COVID-19 samples, acute and convalescent, were from the United States, Italy and Spain. Sample material is recorded as cDNA or gDNA derived from T cells, B-cell-depleted T cells, or PBMCs.

The V gene's germline CDR1 is LNHDA and CDR2 SQIVND (reference sequence). CDR3 length: 12 residues. V was pared by 4 bases and J by 6 bases, with 9 bases between. The V gene is TRBV19, the J gene TRBJ1-2; no reliable D call. The TCR sequence derives from a woman aged 35 to 49 with acute or convalescent COVID-19. Sequencing input: peripheral blood. The CDR3 DNA is TGTGCCAGTAGTACCTCGGTCCATGGCTACACCTTC. Encoded protein: CASSTSVHGYTF.